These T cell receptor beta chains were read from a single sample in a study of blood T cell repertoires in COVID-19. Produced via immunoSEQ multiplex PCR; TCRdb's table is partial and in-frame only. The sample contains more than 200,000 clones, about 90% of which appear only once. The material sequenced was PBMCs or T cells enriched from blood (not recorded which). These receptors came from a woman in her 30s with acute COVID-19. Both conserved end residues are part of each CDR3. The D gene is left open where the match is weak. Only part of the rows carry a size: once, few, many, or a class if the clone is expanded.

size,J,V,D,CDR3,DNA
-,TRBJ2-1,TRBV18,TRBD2,CASSLSGGYNEQFF,TGTGCCAGCTCACTAAGCGGGGGATACAATGAGCAGTTCTTC
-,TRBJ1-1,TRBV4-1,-,CASSHREGNTEAFF,TGCGCCAGCAGCCACCGGGAAGGGAACACTGAAGCTTTCTTT
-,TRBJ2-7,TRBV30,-,CAWRAQNSYEQYF,TGTGCCTGGAGGGCACAAAACTCCTACGAGCAGTACTTC
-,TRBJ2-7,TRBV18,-,CASSSEQDMEQYF,TGTGCCAGCTCATCCGAACAGGATATGGAGCAGTACTTC
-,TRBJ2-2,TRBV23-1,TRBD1,CASSQSQLRGLYTGELFF,TGCGCCAGCAGTCAATCGCAACTCAGGGGGCTTTACACCGGGGAGCTGTTTTTT
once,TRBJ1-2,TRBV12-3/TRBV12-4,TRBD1,CASSSDRDYGYTF,TGTGCCAGCAGTTCGGACAGGGATTATGGCTACACCTTC
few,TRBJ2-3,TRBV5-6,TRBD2,CASSGGTSGVIDTQYF,TGTGCCAGCAGCGGGGGGACTAGCGGGGTTATAGATACGCAGTATTTT
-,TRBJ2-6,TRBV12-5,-,CASGLGVTGANVLTF,TGTGCTAGTGGTTTAGGGGTTACTGGGGCCAACGTCCTGACTTTC
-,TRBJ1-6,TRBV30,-,CAWRRDYNSPLHF,TGTGCCTGGAGGCGGGACTATAATTCACCCCTCCACTTT
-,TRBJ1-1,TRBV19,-,CASTKDRMNTEAFF,TGTGCCAGTACCAAGGACAGAATGAACACTGAAGCTTTCTTT
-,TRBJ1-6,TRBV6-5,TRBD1,CASSYNRGRDSPLHF,TGTGCCAGCAGTTATAACAGGGGGCGGGATTCACCCCTCCACTTT
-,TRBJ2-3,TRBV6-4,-,CASSTDWRTDTQYF,TGTGCCAGCAGTACGGATTGGCGGACAGATACGCAGTATTTT
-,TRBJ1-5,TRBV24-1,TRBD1,CATSDAGQGLWGPQHF,TGTGCCACCAGTGATGCGGGACAGGGGCTTTGGGGGCCCCAGCATTTT
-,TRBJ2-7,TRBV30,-,CAWSVHSGGPYEQYF,TGTGCCTGGAGTGTACACTCGGGGGGCCCCTACGAGCAGTACTTC
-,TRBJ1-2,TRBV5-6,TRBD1,CASSLALTGGDGYTF,TGTGCCAGCAGCTTGGCCCTGACAGGGGGTGATGGCTACACCTTC
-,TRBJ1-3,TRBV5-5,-,CASSFTGDSGNTIYF,TGTGCCAGCAGCTTCACCGGGGACTCTGGAAACACCATATATTTT
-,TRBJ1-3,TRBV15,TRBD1,CATSRDLQGYGNTIYF,TGTGCCACCAGCAGAGACTTACAGGGGTATGGAAACACCATATATTTT
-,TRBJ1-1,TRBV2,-,CASSALGGDTEAFF,TGTGCCAGCAGTGCCCTCGGGGGGGATACTGAAGCTTTCTTT
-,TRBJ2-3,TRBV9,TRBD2,CASSVVAGHSSDTQYF,TGTGCCAGCAGCGTAGTAGCGGGGCATTCCAGTGATACGCAGTATTTT
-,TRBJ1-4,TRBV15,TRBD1,CATSRDYRGSEKLFF,TGTGCCACCAGCAGAGATTACAGGGGAAGTGAAAAACTGTTTTTT
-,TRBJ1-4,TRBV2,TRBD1,CASSVWTGNGKLFF,TGTGCCAGCAGTGTTTGGACAGGGAACGGAAAACTGTTTTTT
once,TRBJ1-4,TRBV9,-,CASSVAGRTGGEKLFF,TGTGCCAGCAGCGTGGCTGGTCGGACCGGGGGTGAAAAACTGTTTTTT
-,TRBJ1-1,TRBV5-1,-,CASSLGGRKNTEAFF,TGCGCCAGCAGCTTGGGCGGGAGGAAGAACACTGAAGCTTTCTTT
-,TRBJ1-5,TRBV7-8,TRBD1,CASSHRQGNQPQHF,TGTGCCAGCAGCCACAGACAGGGAAATCAGCCCCAGCATTTT
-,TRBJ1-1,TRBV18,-,CASSPAIGGNTEAFF,TGTGCCAGCTCACCCGCCATCGGGGGAAACACTGAAGCTTTCTTT
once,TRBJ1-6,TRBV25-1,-,CASIGSSYNSPLHF,TGTGCCAGCATCGGGAGCTCCTATAATTCACCCCTCCACTTT
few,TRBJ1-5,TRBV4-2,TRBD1,CASSQDAYGTGRGQPQHF,TGTGCCAGCAGCCAAGATGCATATGGGACAGGACGAGGGCAGCCCCAGCATTTT
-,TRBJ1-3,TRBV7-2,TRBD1,CASSLDRGLRNTIYF,TGTGCCAGCAGCCTAGACAGGGGGCTCAGAAACACCATATATTTT
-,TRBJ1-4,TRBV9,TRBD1,CASSVGTGGAGREKLFF,TGTGCCAGCAGCGTAGGGACAGGGGGCGCCGGGAGGGAAAAACTGTTTTTT
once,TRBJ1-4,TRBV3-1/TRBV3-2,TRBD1,CASSQDPGTEDEKLFF,TGTGCCAGCAGCCAAGATCCTGGGACAGAGGATGAAAAACTGTTTTTT
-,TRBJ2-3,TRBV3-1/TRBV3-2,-,CASSQDGVGRTDTQYF,TGTGCCAGCAGCCAAGACGGAGTGGGTCGGACAGATACGCAGTATTTT